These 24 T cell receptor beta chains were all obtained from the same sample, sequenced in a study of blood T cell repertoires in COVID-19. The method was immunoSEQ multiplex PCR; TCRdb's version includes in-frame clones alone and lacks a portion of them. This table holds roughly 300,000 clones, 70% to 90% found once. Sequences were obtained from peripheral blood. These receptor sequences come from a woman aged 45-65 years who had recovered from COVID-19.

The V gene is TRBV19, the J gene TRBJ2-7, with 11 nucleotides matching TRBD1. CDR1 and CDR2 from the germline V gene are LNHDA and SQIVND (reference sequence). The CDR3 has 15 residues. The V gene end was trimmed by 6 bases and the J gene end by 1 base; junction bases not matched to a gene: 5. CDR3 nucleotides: TGTGCCAGTAGGAACCGGGACAGGGGGTCCTACGAGCAGTACTTC. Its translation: CASRNRDRGSYEQYF.

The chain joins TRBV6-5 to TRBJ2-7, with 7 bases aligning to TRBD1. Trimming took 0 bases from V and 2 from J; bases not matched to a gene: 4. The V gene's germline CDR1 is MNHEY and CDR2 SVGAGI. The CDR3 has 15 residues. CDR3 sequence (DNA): TGTGCCAGCAGTTACTCAGGCAGGGGGACCTACGAGCAGTACTTC. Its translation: CASSYSGRGTYEQYF.

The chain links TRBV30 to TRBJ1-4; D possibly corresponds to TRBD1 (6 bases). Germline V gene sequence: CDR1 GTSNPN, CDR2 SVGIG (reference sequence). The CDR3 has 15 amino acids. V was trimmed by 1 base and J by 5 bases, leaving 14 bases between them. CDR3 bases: TGTGCCTGGAGTGCGATCAGGGGTTACAATGAAAAACTGTTTTTT. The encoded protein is CAWSAIRGYNEKLFF.

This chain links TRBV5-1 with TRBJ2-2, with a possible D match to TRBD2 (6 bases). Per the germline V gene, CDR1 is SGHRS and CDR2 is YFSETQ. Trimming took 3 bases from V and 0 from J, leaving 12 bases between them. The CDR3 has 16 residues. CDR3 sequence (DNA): TGCGCCAGCAGCTCCCGTGGAGGGTCGAACACCGGGGAGCTGTTTTTT. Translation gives CASSSRGGSNTGELFF.

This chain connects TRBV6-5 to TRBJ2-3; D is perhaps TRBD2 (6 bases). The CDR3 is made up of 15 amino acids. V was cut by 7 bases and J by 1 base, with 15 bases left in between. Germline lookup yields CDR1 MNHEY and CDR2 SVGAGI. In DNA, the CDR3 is TGTGCCAGCAAGCTACTAGCTGGGGGCACAGATACGCAGTATTTT. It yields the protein CASKLLAGGTDTQYF.

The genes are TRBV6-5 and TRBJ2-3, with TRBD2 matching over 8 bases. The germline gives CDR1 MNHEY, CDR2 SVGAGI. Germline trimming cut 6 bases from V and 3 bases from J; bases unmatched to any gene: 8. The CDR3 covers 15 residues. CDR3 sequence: CASRSTRGGTDTQYF. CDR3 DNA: TGTGCCAGCAGGTCCACACGGGGGGGGACAGATACGCAGTATTTT.

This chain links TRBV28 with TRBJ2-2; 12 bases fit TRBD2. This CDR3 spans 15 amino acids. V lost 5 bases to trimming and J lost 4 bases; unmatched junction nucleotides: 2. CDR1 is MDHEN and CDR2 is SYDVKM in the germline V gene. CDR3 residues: CASSRLAGATGELFF. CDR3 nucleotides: TGTGCCAGCAGTCGACTAGCGGGAGCCACCGGGGAGCTGTTTTTT.

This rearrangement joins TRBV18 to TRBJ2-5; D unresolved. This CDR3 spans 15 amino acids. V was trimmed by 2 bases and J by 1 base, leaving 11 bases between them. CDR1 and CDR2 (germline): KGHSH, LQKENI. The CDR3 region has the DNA TGTGCCAGCTCACCATCTTCCGGTTTCCAAGAGACCCAGTACTTC. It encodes CASSPSSGFQETQYF. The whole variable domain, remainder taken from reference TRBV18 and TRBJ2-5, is NAGVMQNPRHLVRRRGQEARLRCSPMKGHSHVYWYRQLPEEGLKFMVYLQKENIIDESGMPKERFSAEFPKEGPSILRIQQVVRGDSAAYFCASSPSSGFQETQYFGPGTRLLVL.

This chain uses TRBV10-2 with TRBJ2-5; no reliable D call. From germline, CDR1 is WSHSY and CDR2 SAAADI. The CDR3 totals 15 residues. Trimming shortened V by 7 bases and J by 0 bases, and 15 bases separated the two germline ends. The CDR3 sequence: CASINSSPHQETQYF. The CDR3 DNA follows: TGCGCCAGCATCAACTCAAGCCCCCACCAAGAGACCCAGTACTTC.

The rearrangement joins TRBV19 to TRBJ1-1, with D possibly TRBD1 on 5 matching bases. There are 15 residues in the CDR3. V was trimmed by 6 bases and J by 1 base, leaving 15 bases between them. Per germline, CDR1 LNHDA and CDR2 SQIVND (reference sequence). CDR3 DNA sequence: TGTGCCAGTAGACACGCGGGACGGGCGAACACTGAAGCTTTCTTT. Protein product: CASRHAGRANTEAFF.

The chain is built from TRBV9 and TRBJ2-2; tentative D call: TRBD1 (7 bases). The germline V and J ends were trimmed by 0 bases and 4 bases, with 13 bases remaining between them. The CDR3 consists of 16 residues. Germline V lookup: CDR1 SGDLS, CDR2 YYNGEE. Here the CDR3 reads CASSVGAGGTTGELFF. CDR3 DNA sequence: TGTGCCAGCAGCGTAGGGGCAGGGGGGACCACCGGGGAGCTGTTTTTT. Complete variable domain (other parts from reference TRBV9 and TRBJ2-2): DSGVTQTPKHLITATGQRVTLRCSPRSGDLSVYWYQQSLDQGLQFLIQYYNGEERAKGNILERFSAQQFPDLHSELNLSSLELGDSALYFCASSVGAGGTTGELFFGEGSRLTVL.

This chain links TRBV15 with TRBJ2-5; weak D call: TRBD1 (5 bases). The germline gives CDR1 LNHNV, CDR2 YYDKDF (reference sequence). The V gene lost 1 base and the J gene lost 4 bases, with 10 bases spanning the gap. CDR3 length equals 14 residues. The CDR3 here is CATSRAGNIETQYF. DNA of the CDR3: TGTGCCACCAGCAGAGCAGGGAATATAGAGACCCAGTACTTC.

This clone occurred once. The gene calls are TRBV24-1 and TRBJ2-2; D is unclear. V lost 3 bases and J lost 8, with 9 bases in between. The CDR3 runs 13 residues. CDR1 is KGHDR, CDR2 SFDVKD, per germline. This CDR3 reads CATSDPPVGELFF. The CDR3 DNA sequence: TGTGCCACCAGTGATCCCCCCGTGGGGGAGCTGTTTTTT.

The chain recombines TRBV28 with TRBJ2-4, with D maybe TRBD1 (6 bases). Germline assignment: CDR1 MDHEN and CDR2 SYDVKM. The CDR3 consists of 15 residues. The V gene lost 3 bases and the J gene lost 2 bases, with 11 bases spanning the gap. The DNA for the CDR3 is TGTGCCAGCAGTTTGGCAGGGGCTTCCAAAAACATTCAGTACTTC. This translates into CASSLAGASKNIQYF.

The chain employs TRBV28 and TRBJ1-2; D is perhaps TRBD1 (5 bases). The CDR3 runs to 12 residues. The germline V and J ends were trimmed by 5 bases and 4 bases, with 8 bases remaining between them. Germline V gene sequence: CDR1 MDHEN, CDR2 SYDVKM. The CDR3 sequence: CASSLDSYGYTF. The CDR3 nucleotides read TGTGCCAGCAGTCTTGACAGCTATGGCTACACCTTC.

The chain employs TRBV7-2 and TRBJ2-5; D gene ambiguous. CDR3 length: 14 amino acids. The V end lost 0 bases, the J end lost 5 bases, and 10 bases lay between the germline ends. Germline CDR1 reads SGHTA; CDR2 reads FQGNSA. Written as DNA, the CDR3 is TGTGCCAGCAGCTTAGCAGAGTCTCGCGAGACCCAGTACTTC. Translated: CASSLAESRETQYF.

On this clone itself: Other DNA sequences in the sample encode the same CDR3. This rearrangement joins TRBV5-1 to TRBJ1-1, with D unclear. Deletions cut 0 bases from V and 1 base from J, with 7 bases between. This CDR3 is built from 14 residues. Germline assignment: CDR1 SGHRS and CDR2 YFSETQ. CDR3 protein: CASSLAVRNTEAFF. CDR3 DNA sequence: TGCGCCAGCAGCTTGGCCGTGAGGAACACTGAAGCTTTCTTT.

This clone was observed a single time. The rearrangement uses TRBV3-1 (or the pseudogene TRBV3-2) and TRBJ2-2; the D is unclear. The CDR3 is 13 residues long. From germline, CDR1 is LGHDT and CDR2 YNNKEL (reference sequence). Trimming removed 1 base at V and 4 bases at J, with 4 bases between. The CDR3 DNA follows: TGTGCCAGCAGCCAAGGGAGCACCGGGGAGCTGTTTTTT. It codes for CASSQGSTGELFF.

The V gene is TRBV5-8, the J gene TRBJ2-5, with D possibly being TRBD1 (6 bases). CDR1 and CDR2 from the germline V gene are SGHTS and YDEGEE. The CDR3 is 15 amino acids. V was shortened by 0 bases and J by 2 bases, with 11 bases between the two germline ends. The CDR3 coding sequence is TGTGCCAGCAGCTTGGCCGGGACAAATCAAGAGACCCAGTACTTC. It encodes CASSLAGTNQETQYF.

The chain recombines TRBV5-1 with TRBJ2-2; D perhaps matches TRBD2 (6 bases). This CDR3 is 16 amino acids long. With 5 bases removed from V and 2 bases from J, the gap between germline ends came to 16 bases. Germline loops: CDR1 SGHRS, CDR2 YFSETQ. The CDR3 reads CASSQTGTDNTGELFF. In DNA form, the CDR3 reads TGCGCCAGCAGTCAGACCGGGACTGATAACACCGGGGAGCTGTTTTTT.

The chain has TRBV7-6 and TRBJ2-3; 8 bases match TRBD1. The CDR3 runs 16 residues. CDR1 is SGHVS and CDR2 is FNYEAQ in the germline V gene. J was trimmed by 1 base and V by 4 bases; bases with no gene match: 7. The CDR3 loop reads CASSYRQGQGTDTQYF. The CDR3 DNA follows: TGTGCCAGCAGCTATAGACAGGGACAGGGCACAGATACGCAGTATTTT.

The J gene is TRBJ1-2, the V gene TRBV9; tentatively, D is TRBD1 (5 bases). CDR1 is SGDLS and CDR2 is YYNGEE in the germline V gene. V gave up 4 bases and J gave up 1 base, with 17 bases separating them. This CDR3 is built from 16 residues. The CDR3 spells CASSPREGPHNYGYTF. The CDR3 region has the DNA TGTGCCAGCAGCCCAAGGGAGGGGCCCCATAACTATGGCTACACCTTC.

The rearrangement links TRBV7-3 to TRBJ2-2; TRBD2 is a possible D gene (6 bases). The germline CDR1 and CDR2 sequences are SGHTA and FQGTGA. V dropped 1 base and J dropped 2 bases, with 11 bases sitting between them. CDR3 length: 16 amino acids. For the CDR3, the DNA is TGTGCCAGCAGCTTAAAACTAGCCGAAAACACCGGGGAGCTGTTTTTT. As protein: CASSLKLAENTGELFF.

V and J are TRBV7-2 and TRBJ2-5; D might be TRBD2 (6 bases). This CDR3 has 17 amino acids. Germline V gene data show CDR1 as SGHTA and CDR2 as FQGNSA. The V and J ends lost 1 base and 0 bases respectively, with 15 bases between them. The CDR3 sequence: CASSLVVLALYQETQYF. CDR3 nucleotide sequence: TGTGCCAGCAGCTTAGTTGTTCTAGCGCTGTACCAAGAGACCCAGTACTTC.